Reported below is one T cell receptor beta chain. Patients at the Seattle site were enrolled during active infection and followed longitudinally. Per the study methods: For nucleated cells, counts were estimated from reference gene primer amplification. Data came from immunoSEQ multiplex PCR; TCRdb stores just in-frame clones and leaves some out. D and trimming were read from the DNA, whereas the V and J calls and clone size are those reported in that table. The sample yields 250,000 to 350,000 clones, roughly 84% seen once. The germline CDR1 and CDR2 sequences are DFQATT and SNEGSKA (reference sequence). With 4 bases removed from V and 7 bases from J, the gap between germline ends came to 6 bases. This CDR3 spans 10 amino acids. This sample stems from a study of blood T cell repertoires in COVID-19. Whole-study context: Acute-phase and convalescent COVID-19 samples originated in the United States, Italy and Spain.

This rearrangement joins TRBV20-1 to TRBJ2-3; no clear D. The material sequenced was peripheral blood. The TCR was taken from a human donor with COVID-19, enrolled during active disease. The donor label of this sample is uncertain. CDR3: CSANKNTQYF. CDR3 nucleotide sequence: TGCAGTGCTAACAAAAATACGCAGTATTTT.